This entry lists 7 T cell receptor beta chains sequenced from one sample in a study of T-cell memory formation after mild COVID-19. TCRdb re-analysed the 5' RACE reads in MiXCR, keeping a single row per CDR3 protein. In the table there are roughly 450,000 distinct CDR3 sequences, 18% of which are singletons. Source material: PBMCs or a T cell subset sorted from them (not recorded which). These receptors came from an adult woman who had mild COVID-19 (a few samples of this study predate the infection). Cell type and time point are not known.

The DNA for the CDR3 is TGTGCCACCAGCAGAGATCAGCCTAGCGGGAGGGGCAATGAGCAGTTCTTC. It translates to CATSRDQPSGRGNEQFF. This rearrangement joins TRBV15 to TRBJ2-1; TRBD2 matches at 12 bases. Germline V gene data show CDR1 as LNHNV and CDR2 as YYDKDF (reference sequence). The V gene end was trimmed by 0 bases and the J gene end by 6 bases; junction bases not matched to a gene: 6. The length of the CDR3 is 17 residues.

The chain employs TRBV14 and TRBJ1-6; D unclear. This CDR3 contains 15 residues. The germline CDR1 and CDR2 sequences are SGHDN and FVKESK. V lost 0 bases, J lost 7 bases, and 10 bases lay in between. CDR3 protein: CASSQDAGVNSPLHF. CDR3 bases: TGTGCCAGCAGCCAAGACGCAGGCGTCAATTCACCCCTCCACTTT.

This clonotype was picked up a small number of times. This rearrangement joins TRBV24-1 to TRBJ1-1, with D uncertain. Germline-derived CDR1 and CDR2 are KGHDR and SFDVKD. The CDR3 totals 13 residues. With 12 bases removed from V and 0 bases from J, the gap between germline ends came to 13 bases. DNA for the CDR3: TGTGCCGTCAAACAAAACATGAACACTGAAGCTTTCTTT. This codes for CAVKQNMNTEAFF.

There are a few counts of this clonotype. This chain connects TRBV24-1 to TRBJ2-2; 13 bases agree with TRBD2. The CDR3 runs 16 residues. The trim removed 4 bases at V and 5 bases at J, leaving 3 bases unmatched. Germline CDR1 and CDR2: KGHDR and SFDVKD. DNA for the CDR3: TGTGCCACCAGTGAAACTAGCGGGAGGGGGACCGGGGAGCTGTTTTTT. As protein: CATSETSGRGTGELFF.

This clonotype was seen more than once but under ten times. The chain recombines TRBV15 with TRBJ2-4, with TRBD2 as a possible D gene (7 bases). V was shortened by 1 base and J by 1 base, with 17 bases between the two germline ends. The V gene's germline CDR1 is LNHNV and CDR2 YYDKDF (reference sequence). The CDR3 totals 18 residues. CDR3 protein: CATSRGGGPALAKNIQYF. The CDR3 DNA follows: TGTGCCACCAGCAGAGGGGGGGGCCCAGCACTGGCCAAAAACATTCAGTACTTC.

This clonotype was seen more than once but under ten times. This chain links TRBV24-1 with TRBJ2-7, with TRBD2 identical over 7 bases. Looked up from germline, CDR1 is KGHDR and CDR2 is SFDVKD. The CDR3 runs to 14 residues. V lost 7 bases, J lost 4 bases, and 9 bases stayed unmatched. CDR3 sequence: CATSPGSGKYEQYF. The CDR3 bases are TGTGCCACCAGCCCCGGGAGCGGGAAATACGAGCAGTACTTC.

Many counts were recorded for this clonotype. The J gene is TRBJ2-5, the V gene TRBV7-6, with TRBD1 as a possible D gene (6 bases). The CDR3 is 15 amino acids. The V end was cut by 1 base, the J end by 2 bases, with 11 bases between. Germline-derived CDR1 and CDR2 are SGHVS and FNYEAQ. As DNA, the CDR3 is TGTGCCAGCAGCTTAGGGGCAGGGGTGCAAGAGACCCAGTACTTC. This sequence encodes CASSLGAGVQETQYF.